The clone carrying this T cell receptor (beta chain) occurred many times. The antigen remains unidentified. A much bigger clone sits one base away, suggesting this may be a read error. Germline CDR1 and CDR2: SQVTM and ANQGSEA. V lost 3 bases, J lost 7 bases, and 10 bases stayed unmatched. CDR3 length equals 14 residues. This sample was included in a study of blood T cells in healthy people across ages. Per-sample yields of isolated PBMCs were at least 6.5 million. Study observations and caveats: The diversity estimates, figures obtained from one million T cells, were considered underestimates. When set beside aged donors, long-lived donors presented more naive CD4+ cells and higher diversity.

A J-beta primer mix and a sample-barcoded 5' primer were used in a second PCR of roughly 6 to 11 cycles. CDR3-containing paired-end reads numbered at least 3 million in each sample. TCRdb ran MiXCR on the 5' RACE reads and lists one entry per CDR3 protein. This sample carries around 780,000 distinct CDR3 sequences, roughly three fifths of them seen once, and the ten largest clones take more than 25%. This clonotype was obtained from a man aged 35 to 55 in good health. This sequence joins TRBV29-1 and TRBJ2-7, with 9 nucleotides matching TRBD2. Sequences were obtained from blood. The CDR3 spells CSVESGGYLNEQYF. The CDR3 DNA reads as TGCAGCGTTGAGAGCGGGGGGTATCTCAATGAGCAGTACTTC.